Reported below is one TCR beta chain. The sample belongs to a study of shared clonotypes between healthy human individuals. Libraries were prepared by immunoSEQ multiplex PCR; TCRdb keeps only in-frame clonotypes and omits some of them. This sample yields about 870,000 clones, of which roughly 92% are seen a single time; less than 25% belongs to the top ten. Terminally differentiated effector memory CD45RA+ cells were excluded from the naive CD8 cells, which were CD45RO-negative and positively selected for CCR7. The study enrolled healthy HIV-negative adults without recent acute infections or vaccinations as donors. J was trimmed by 0 bases and V by 4 bases; bases with no gene match: 3. The CDR3 spans 15 residues. Germline CDR1 and CDR2: LNHNV and YYDKDF (reference sequence).

The TCR originated in a man younger than 40 in good health. The V and J genes are TRBV15 and TRBJ1-5; 7 nucleotides line up with TRBD1. Source material: naive CD8+ T cells sorted from blood. CDR3 amino acids: CATSKDRHSNQPQHF. In nucleotides, the CDR3 is TGTGCCACCAGCAAGGACAGGCATAGCAATCAGCCCCAGCATTTT.